These T cell receptor beta chains were read from a single sample in a study of cytomegalovirus exposure and HLA in healthy donors. Clones were read by immunoSEQ multiplex PCR, and TCRdb kept only the in-frame ones, dropping some. The sample holds fewer than 200,000 clones, 85% seen once. Material for sequencing was PBMCs. Every receptor here comes from a man in his late teens or twenties in good health and CMV-seropositive. Both conserved end residues are part of each CDR3. Fields, in order: J gene, V gene, clone size, CDR3 length, D gene, CDR3 protein, CDR3 DNA. The D gene is left open where the match is weak. Where a row states a size, it is once, few, many or the class of an expanded clone; other rows omit it.

j_call: TRBJ1-5
v_call: TRBV19
clone_size: .
cdr3_length: 16
d_call: TRBD1
cdr3_aa: CASSHPGQGSGQPQHF
cdr3_nt: TGTGCCAGTAGTCATCCGGGACAGGGGAGTGGGCAGCCCCAGCATTTT

j_call: TRBJ1-2
v_call: TRBV5-6
clone_size: .
cdr3_length: 15
d_call: .
cdr3_aa: CASSLGDTGNYGYTF
cdr3_nt: TGTGCCAGCAGCTTGGGGGACACCGGAAACTATGGCTACACCTTC

j_call: TRBJ2-6
v_call: TRBV19
clone_size: few
cdr3_length: 15
d_call: TRBD2
cdr3_aa: CASSPRGAGANVLTF
cdr3_nt: TGTGCCAGTAGTCCCCGGGGGGCTGGGGCCAACGTCCTGACTTTC

j_call: TRBJ2-7
v_call: TRBV4-1
clone_size: .
cdr3_length: 14
d_call: TRBD2
cdr3_aa: CASSQTSGSYEQYF
cdr3_nt: TGCGCCAGCAGCCAGACTAGCGGGAGCTACGAGCAGTACTTC

j_call: TRBJ2-1
v_call: TRBV6-1
clone_size: .
cdr3_length: 15
d_call: TRBD2
cdr3_aa: CASSETSGVVNEQFF
cdr3_nt: TGTGCCAGCAGTGAAACTAGCGGTGTGGTCAATGAGCAGTTCTTC

j_call: TRBJ1-4
v_call: TRBV2
clone_size: .
cdr3_length: 17
d_call: TRBD1
cdr3_aa: CASNPTGGYATNEKLFF
cdr3_nt: TGTGCCAGCAACCCGACAGGGGGGTATGCAACTAATGAAAAACTGTTTTTT

j_call: TRBJ2-5
v_call: TRBV28
clone_size: .
cdr3_length: 16
d_call: TRBD1
cdr3_aa: CASSTAGQGLLETQYF
cdr3_nt: TGTGCCAGCAGTACCGCGGGACAGGGCCTTCTGGAGACCCAGTACTTC

j_call: TRBJ2-6
v_call: TRBV6-1
clone_size: .
cdr3_length: 15
d_call: TRBD1
cdr3_aa: CASRDRSSGANVLTF
cdr3_nt: TGTGCCAGCAGGGACAGGAGCTCTGGGGCCAACGTCCTGACTTTC

j_call: TRBJ2-2
v_call: TRBV7-6
clone_size: once
cdr3_length: 16
d_call: .
cdr3_aa: CASSPLIGGAAGELFF
cdr3_nt: TGTGCCAGCAGCCCACTCATAGGGGGGGCGGCCGGGGAGCTGTTTTTT

j_call: TRBJ2-1
v_call: TRBV7-2
clone_size: .
cdr3_length: 13
d_call: .
cdr3_aa: CASSLGPGNEQFF
cdr3_nt: TGTGCCAGCAGCTTAGGACCGGGCAATGAGCAGTTCTTC

j_call: TRBJ1-3
v_call: TRBV7-3
clone_size: few
cdr3_length: 14
d_call: .
cdr3_aa: CASSSGISGNTIYF
cdr3_nt: TGTGCCAGCAGCTCGGGGATTTCAGGAAACACCATATATTTT

j_call: TRBJ1-6
v_call: TRBV2
clone_size: .
cdr3_length: 14
d_call: .
cdr3_aa: CASSELQGNSPLHF
cdr3_nt: TGTGCCAGCAGTGAACTGCAGGGTAATTCACCCCTCCACTTT

j_call: TRBJ2-1
v_call: TRBV19
clone_size: .
cdr3_length: 16
d_call: .
cdr3_aa: CASSSLIDSFYNEQFF
cdr3_nt: TGTGCCAGTAGTTCCCTAATCGACAGCTTCTACAATGAGCAGTTCTTC

j_call: TRBJ2-3
v_call: TRBV4-1
clone_size: once
cdr3_length: 18
d_call: .
cdr3_aa: CASSQGALYGGPADTQYF
cdr3_nt: TGCGCCAGCAGCCAAGGGGCCCTTTACGGGGGGCCCGCAGATACGCAGTATTTT

j_call: TRBJ1-2
v_call: TRBV7-9
clone_size: .
cdr3_length: 11
d_call: .
cdr3_aa: CATLTVYGYTF
cdr3_nt: TGTGCCACCCTCACAGTATATGGCTACACCTTC

j_call: TRBJ2-5
v_call: TRBV9
clone_size: .
cdr3_length: 16
d_call: TRBD2
cdr3_aa: CASSVGPSGGEETQYF
cdr3_nt: TGTGCCAGCAGCGTAGGGCCTAGCGGGGGGGAAGAGACCCAGTACTTC

j_call: TRBJ2-1
v_call: TRBV15
clone_size: .
cdr3_length: 15
d_call: TRBD2
cdr3_aa: CATSTGTSGNNEQFF
cdr3_nt: TGTGCCACCAGCACAGGGACTAGCGGTAACAATGAGCAGTTCTTC

j_call: TRBJ2-3
v_call: TRBV5-1
clone_size: .
cdr3_length: 13
d_call: .
cdr3_aa: CASSRSPTDTQYF
cdr3_nt: TGCGCCAGCAGCAGGAGCCCCACAGATACGCAGTATTTT

j_call: TRBJ2-7
v_call: TRBV6-1
clone_size: .
cdr3_length: 16
d_call: .
cdr3_aa: CASSESWDTYAYEQYF
cdr3_nt: TGTGCCAGCAGTGAATCATGGGACACCTATGCCTACGAGCAGTACTTC

j_call: TRBJ2-5
v_call: TRBV2
clone_size: .
cdr3_length: 13
d_call: TRBD2
cdr3_aa: CASSETSDGTQYF
cdr3_nt: TGTGCCAGCAGTGAAACTAGCGACGGGACCCAGTACTTC

j_call: TRBJ1-2
v_call: TRBV6-5
clone_size: .
cdr3_length: 14
d_call: TRBD1
cdr3_aa: CASTPGQGASGYTF
cdr3_nt: TGTGCCAGCACCCCGGGACAGGGAGCTAGTGGCTACACCTTC

j_call: TRBJ1-1
v_call: TRBV29-1
clone_size: .
cdr3_length: 16
d_call: TRBD1
cdr3_aa: CSVEVQDRGLNTEAFF
cdr3_nt: TGCAGCGTTGAAGTTCAGGACAGGGGACTGAACACTGAAGCTTTCTTT

j_call: TRBJ2-7
v_call: TRBV30
clone_size: .
cdr3_length: 12
d_call: TRBD1
cdr3_aa: CAGTGATYEQYF
cdr3_nt: TGTGCCGGGACAGGCGCTACCTACGAGCAGTACTTC

j_call: TRBJ1-4
v_call: TRBV7-9
clone_size: .
cdr3_length: 15
d_call: TRBD1
cdr3_aa: CASSPGTGGDEKLFF
cdr3_nt: TGTGCCAGCAGCCCCGGTACAGGGGGGGATGAAAAACTGTTTTTT

j_call: TRBJ1-1
v_call: TRBV6-1
clone_size: .
cdr3_length: 15
d_call: .
cdr3_aa: CASREMVGHLKEAFF
cdr3_nt: TGTGCCAGCAGGGAGATGGTGGGACACCTAAAAGAAGCTTTCTTT

j_call: TRBJ1-1
v_call: TRBV6-5
clone_size: .
cdr3_length: 15
d_call: TRBD1
cdr3_aa: CASSRDRERNTEAFF
cdr3_nt: TGTGCCAGCTCCCGGGACAGAGAAAGGAACACTGAAGCTTTCTTT

j_call: TRBJ1-4
v_call: TRBV27
clone_size: .
cdr3_length: 14
d_call: .
cdr3_aa: CASSGGATNEKLFF
cdr3_nt: TGTGCCAGCAGCGGAGGCGCAACTAATGAAAAACTGTTTTTT

j_call: TRBJ2-7
v_call: TRBV4-1
clone_size: .
cdr3_length: 17
d_call: TRBD2
cdr3_aa: CASSQPLAGGISYEQYF
cdr3_nt: TGCGCCAGCAGCCAACCTCTAGCGGGAGGCATCTCCTACGAGCAGTACTTC

j_call: TRBJ2-3
v_call: TRBV7-6
clone_size: .
cdr3_length: 14
d_call: .
cdr3_aa: CASIPGWGTDTQYF
cdr3_nt: TGTGCCAGCATCCCGGGGTGGGGCACAGATACGCAGTATTTT

j_call: TRBJ2-4
v_call: TRBV7-2
clone_size: .
cdr3_length: 17
d_call: TRBD1
cdr3_aa: CASSPAAAGQGKNIQYF
cdr3_nt: TGTGCCAGCAGCCCCGCTGCGGCCGGACAGGGCAAAAACATTCAGTACTTC

j_call: TRBJ1-1
v_call: TRBV27
clone_size: .
cdr3_length: 16
d_call: .
cdr3_aa: CASSFLGGGWVTEAFF
cdr3_nt: TGTGCCAGCAGTTTCCTGGGGGGAGGGTGGGTCACTGAAGCTTTCTTT

j_call: TRBJ1-2
v_call: TRBV18
clone_size: few
cdr3_length: 14
d_call: TRBD1
cdr3_aa: CASSVTGGRYGYTF
cdr3_nt: TGTGCCAGCTCAGTGACAGGGGGACGCTATGGCTACACCTTC

j_call: TRBJ1-1
v_call: TRBV27
clone_size: .
cdr3_length: 14
d_call: .
cdr3_aa: CASSFDKRNTEAFF
cdr3_nt: TGTGCCAGCAGTTTTGACAAAAGGAACACTGAAGCTTTCTTT

j_call: TRBJ2-1
v_call: TRBV11-2
clone_size: .
cdr3_length: 16
d_call: .
cdr3_aa: CASSFSGTWPYNEQFF
cdr3_nt: TGTGCCAGCAGCTTTTCCGGGACTTGGCCCTACAATGAGCAGTTCTTC

j_call: TRBJ2-7
v_call: TRBV6-1
clone_size: once
cdr3_length: 16
d_call: .
cdr3_aa: CASSVGGGGTDYEQYF
cdr3_nt: TGTGCCAGCAGTGTCGGTGGGGGCGGCACAGACTACGAGCAGTACTTC

j_call: TRBJ1-4
v_call: TRBV1
clone_size: .
cdr3_length: 15
d_call: .
cdr3_aa: CTSRDSRDNNEKLFF
cdr3_nt: TGCACCAGCAGAGACTCCCGGGACAATAATGAAAAACTGTTTTTT

j_call: TRBJ2-1
v_call: TRBV28
clone_size: .
cdr3_length: 15
d_call: TRBD1
cdr3_aa: CASAVTGGIRNEQFF
cdr3_nt: TGTGCCAGCGCCGTCACAGGGGGCATTAGGAATGAGCAGTTCTTC

j_call: TRBJ2-2
v_call: TRBV4-1
clone_size: once
cdr3_length: 16
d_call: TRBD2
cdr3_aa: CASSPNSGRALGELFF
cdr3_nt: TGCGCCAGCAGCCCGAATAGCGGGAGGGCACTCGGGGAGCTGTTTTTT

j_call: TRBJ2-7
v_call: TRBV9
clone_size: few
cdr3_length: 15
d_call: .
cdr3_aa: CASSVEDVHSYEQYF
cdr3_nt: TGTGCCAGCAGCGTAGAAGACGTCCACAGCTACGAGCAGTACTTC

j_call: TRBJ2-3
v_call: TRBV1
clone_size: .
cdr3_length: 16
d_call: .
cdr3_aa: CTSSPGLAEVTDTQYF
cdr3_nt: TGCACCAGCAGCCCGGGACTAGCGGAAGTAACAGATACGCAGTATTTT

j_call: TRBJ1-2
v_call: TRBV7-2
clone_size: .
cdr3_length: 13
d_call: .
cdr3_aa: CASSPVADYGYTF
cdr3_nt: TGTGCCAGCAGCCCGGTGGCGGACTATGGCTACACCTTC

j_call: TRBJ2-1
v_call: TRBV9
clone_size: .
cdr3_length: 16
d_call: .
cdr3_aa: CASSTRGGTEYNEQFF
cdr3_nt: TGTGCCAGCAGCACGCGAGGGGGGACAGAATACAATGAGCAGTTCTTC

j_call: TRBJ1-6
v_call: TRBV5-4
clone_size: .
cdr3_length: 16
d_call: .
cdr3_aa: CASSLVWGGGDSPLHF
cdr3_nt: TGTGCCAGCAGCTTGGTTTGGGGGGGAGGGGATTCACCCCTCCACTTT

j_call: TRBJ1-6
v_call: TRBV28
clone_size: few
cdr3_length: 13
d_call: .
cdr3_aa: CASCREYNSPLHF
cdr3_nt: TGTGCCAGCTGCCGGGAGTATAATTCACCCCTCCACTTT

j_call: TRBJ2-7
v_call: TRBV11-2
clone_size: .
cdr3_length: 17
d_call: TRBD2
cdr3_aa: CASSPQIGGRASYEQYF
cdr3_nt: TGTGCCAGCAGCCCGCAAATAGGCGGGAGGGCCTCCTACGAGCAGTACTTC

j_call: TRBJ2-1
v_call: TRBV27
clone_size: .
cdr3_length: 12
d_call: TRBD1
cdr3_aa: CASGTAGNEQFF
cdr3_nt: TGTGCCAGCGGGACAGCCGGCAATGAGCAGTTCTTC

j_call: TRBJ2-5
v_call: TRBV10-1
clone_size: .
cdr3_length: 16
d_call: TRBD1
cdr3_aa: CASSGRTGGSYETQYF
cdr3_nt: TGCGCCAGCAGTGGGCGGACAGGGGGATCTTATGAGACCCAGTACTTC

j_call: TRBJ1-5
v_call: TRBV4-2
clone_size: .
cdr3_length: 14
d_call: .
cdr3_aa: CASSRTGREQPQHF
cdr3_nt: TGTGCCAGCAGCCGAACAGGGCGTGAACAGCCCCAGCATTTT

j_call: TRBJ1-5
v_call: TRBV30
clone_size: .
cdr3_length: 13
d_call: .
cdr3_aa: CAWSKGPNQPQHF
cdr3_nt: TGTGCCTGGAGTAAGGGGCCCAATCAGCCCCAGCATTTT

j_call: TRBJ2-6
v_call: TRBV18
clone_size: .
cdr3_length: 17
d_call: .
cdr3_aa: CASSPRVGGSGANVLTF
cdr3_nt: TGTGCCAGCTCACCACGGGTAGGGGGATCTGGGGCCAACGTCCTGACTTTC

j_call: TRBJ2-5
v_call: TRBV5-1
clone_size: .
cdr3_length: 16
d_call: TRBD2
cdr3_aa: CASSLAGLAAVETQYF
cdr3_nt: TGCGCCAGCAGCTTGGCGGGACTAGCGGCCGTGGAGACCCAGTACTTC

j_call: TRBJ1-1
v_call: TRBV27
clone_size: .
cdr3_length: 13
d_call: TRBD1
cdr3_aa: CASRDRASFEAFF
cdr3_nt: TGTGCCAGCAGGGACAGGGCCTCCTTTGAAGCTTTCTTT